This is a list of T cell receptor beta chains from one sample in a study of metastatic and nonmetastatic thyroid tumors. MiXCR re-clonotyped the PCR reads for TCRdb. Of approximately 6,300 clones detected, roughly 19% appear once; the ten largest clones hold 6% to 7.5%. The sample consisted of adjacent normal tissue. These receptor sequences come from a female donor with papillary thyroid cancer or a benign thyroid nodule (not recorded which). Some clones in this sample may be carry-over from other donors' samples. CDR3s leave out the opening cysteine and the closing phenylalanine or tryptophan.

TRBV20-1	TRBJ2-7	SAPTPGHYEQY
TRBV7-3	TRBJ1-2	PSSLYAGSLWVYT
TRBV15	TRBJ2-5	ATSRPQETQY
TRBV6-1	TRBJ2-3	ASSLDQYTDTQY
TRBV19	TRBJ2-3	ASMSGGGTQY
TRBV29-1	TRBJ2-7	SVPGDISYEQY
TRBV2	TRBJ1-2	ASSEDRASWADGYT
TRBV3-1	TRBJ2-3	ASSQPTGWRVLPDTQY
TRBV6-2/TRBV6-3	TRBJ2-1	ASSNPAEQF
TRBV19	TRBJ1-1	ASRRTGTENTEAF
TRBV20-1	TRBJ2-5	SATPASAQETQY
TRBV20-1	TRBJ1-1	SARNRGSTEAF
TRBV28	TRBJ2-1	ASSSLVGEGEQF
TRBV5-1	TRBJ2-7	ASSFGGYEREQY
TRBV28	TRBJ2-1	ASSRVVSGRGL
TRBV7-7	TRBJ2-5	ASSLGGDFHQETQY
TRBV20-1	TRBJ2-7	ISRDSWTGRQNEQY
TRBV6-1	TRBJ2-5	ASSSGTSGVARDTQY
TRBV2	TRBJ2-1	ASRGGTSGRNEQF
TRBV6-1	TRBJ1-2	ASGWLVYGYT
TRBV6-1	TRBJ1-1	ASSPVGMNTEAF
TRBV4-1	TRBJ2-7	ASSQVAGVNYEQY
TRBV9	TRBJ2-1	ASSADREAYNEQF
TRBV6-2/TRBV6-3	TRBJ2-3	ASKGSGDTQY
TRBV3-1	TRBJ2-1	ASSLVSGYNEQF
TRBV19	TRBJ2-5	ASGQQETQY
TRBV6-5	TRBJ1-1	ASSKQGAMVNTEAF
TRBV6-5	TRBJ1-2	ASSYGQNYGYT
TRBV28	TRBJ2-7	ASTQGSSYEQY
TRBV2	TRBJ1-4	ASSLNRGFNEKLF
TRBV12-3/TRBV12-4	TRBJ1-1	ASSLYPYVRGGAF
TRBV13	TRBJ1-6	ASSFGQGNSPLH
TRBV4-2	TRBJ2-1	ASSQDRGVGGRQF
TRBV6-1	TRBJ2-1	ASRQAGISYNEQF
TRBV6-4	TRBJ2-5	ASKIWSGGLVTQY
TRBV7-2	TRBJ2-7	ASSLTRDSAYEQY
TRBV4-1	TRBJ2-1	ASRYRPGTIYNEQF
TRBV7-2	TRBJ1-1	ASSPGPPVAEAF
TRBV5-5	TRBJ2-1	ASSPPGQGTGEQF
TRBV5-5	TRBJ2-3	ASSIYRGLTDTQY
TRBV5-1	TRBJ1-2	ASSAPGSAYGYT
TRBV7-9	TRBJ2-1	ASICFWGPEQF
TRBV11-3	TRBJ2-7	ASSLRLAGVYEQY
TRBV10-3	TRBJ2-3	ATGQGGTDTQY
TRBV20-1	TRBJ2-5	SGVSWGETQY
TRBV6-1	TRBJ1-1	ASSEWDRVTEAF
TRBV5-1	TRBJ1-6	ASSFSTGAGSPLH
TRBV2	TRBJ2-1	ASSLDRAYNEQF
TRBV29-1	TRBJ2-1	SVEEGRANEQF
TRBV6-1	TRBJ2-5	ASTLGVLRETQY
TRBV7-6	TRBJ2-3	ASSPGPGADTQY
TRBV6-1	TRBJ1-2	ASSDSWGYT
TRBV7-8	TRBJ2-1	ASSPAPGNNERF
TRBV28	TRBJ1-5	ASSTGQEYQPQH